This T cell receptor beta chain was sequenced for a study of CD8+ T cells in alopecia areata. Study in general: A regimen of oral tofacitinib, 5 to 10 mg twice daily, was given to treated patients.

Overall study findings and caveats: Tofacitinib yielded significantly lower scalp clonality and fewer expanded CD8+ clones among the top 100.

Extraction of RNA preceded its reverse transcription into cDNA, which served as the sequencing template. Sequenced by immunoSEQ multiplex PCR; TCRdb stores in-frame clones only, minus some. Of roughly 200,000 clones in the sample, approximately 56% are singletons; the top ten hold about 3%. Germline V CDR1 and CDR2: MNHEY, SMNVEV (reference sequence). The CDR3 totals 14 residues. The V gene lost 6 bases and the J gene lost 4 bases, with 15 bases spanning the gap. The sample's treatment: oral pan-JAK inhibitor, 5-10 mg twice daily. Both peripheral blood and punch biopsies of lesional scalp skin were obtained from patients who had alopecia areata. This clone was seen more than once but under ten times. Its specificity is not known.

This chain links TRBV27 with TRBJ2-5, with D unclear. The receptor's source is a human donor with alopecia areata. Material: CD4+ T cells sorted from blood, obtained at week 4, from a patient treated with tofacitinib. The CDR3 protein is CASSKRDLVETQYF. CDR3 coding DNA: TGTGCCAGCAGCAAACGTGATCTGGTAGAGACCCAGTACTTC.